This T cell receptor (beta chain) appears in the sequencing data of a study of CD8 T cells in ankylosing spondylitis. The ends were cut back, 0 bases at V and 2 bases at J, with 18 bases in the middle. CDR1 SGHRS and CDR2 YFSETQ come from the germline V gene. The CDR3 consists of 18 residues. The sample holds a few counts of this clonotype. The antigen is unknown. Libraries of TCR beta came from quantitative 5'-RACE with molecular barcodes. Using its own MiXCR run on the 5' RACE reads, TCRdb lists one record per CDR3 protein. The table shows about 130,000 distinct CDR3 sequences, with about an eighth occurring only once. Whole-study findings and limits: Relatively scarce in peripheral blood, disease-linked clones were CD8+. Certain motif variants had earlier been reported in reactive arthritis synovial fluid and blood.

The sequencing sample was made of blood, either unsorted or a sorted T cell fraction (not recorded which). This chain links TRBV5-1 with TRBJ2-1; possible D gene TRBD2, 5 bases. The clonotype comes from a female donor with ankylosing spondylitis or in good health (not recorded which). The CDR3 here is CASSLAFMREFPYNEQFF. The CDR3 nucleotides read TGCGCCAGCAGCTTGGCGTTTATGAGGGAGTTCCCCTACAATGAGCAGTTCTTC.